This T cell receptor beta chain was sequenced during a study of cytomegalovirus exposure and HLA in healthy donors. On the study more broadly: Unique TCR beta sequences numbering approximately 120 million came from 150 million to 200 million T cells in an earlier analysis. Points from the study as a whole: Roughly uniform depth of sequencing across donors was assumed in presence/absence analyses. The study designated fewer than 200 TCR beta chains cytomegalovirus-associated. When a later analysis was performed, an Asian-associated ancestry cluster reportedly had fewer N-insertions than the approximately 680-donor mean.

In its sample, this clone was seen once. Its specificity is not known. The junction departs from the called germline gene at one end, perhaps through a read error. The PCR used 60 Vbeta and 13 Jbeta primers. The table came from immunoSEQ multiplex PCR; TCRdb's copy has only in-frame clones and leaves some out. Among fewer than 200,000 clones listed, 76% were seen once. The sequencing input was PBMCs. The TCR was taken from a female donor in good health and CMV-seronegative.

The CDR3 reads CSSSSRQGHEEAFF. CDR3 sequence (DNA): TGTTCCAGCAGCTCGAGACAGGGACACGAGGAAGCTTTCTTT. This sequence joins TRBV7-9 and TRBJ1-1, with 7 positions matching TRBD1. Germline lookup yields CDR1 SEHNR and CDR2 FQNEAQ (reference sequence). There are 14 residues in the CDR3. Filled out from reference TRBV7-9 and TRBJ1-1, the complete variable domain reads DTGVSQNPRHKITKRGQNVTFRCDPISEHNRLYWYRQTLGQGPEFLTYFQNEAQLEKSRLLSDRFSAERPKGSFSTLEIQRTEQGDSAMYLCSSSSRQGHEEAFFGQGTRLTVV.